This TCR beta chain was profiled in a study of spatial heterogeneity in lung cancer. The time point denotes: blood at routine non-recurrence follow-up after resection. TCRs were sequenced from unsorted whole RNA of tumor, nontumor lung or PBMC. The CDR3 sequence is 13 residues long. Germline V gene data show CDR1 as SGHAT and CDR2 as FQNNGV. Trimming pared 8 bases from V and 3 bases from J, leaving 12 bases between. One entry per CDR3 protein results from TCRdb running MiXCR on the 5' RACE reads. This sample yields about 120,000 distinct CDR3 sequences, of which 9.5% to 15% are seen a single time; around 17% belongs to the top ten.

Sequencing used PBMCs, obtained at follow-up. The TCR sequence derives from a male donor with early-stage non-small cell lung cancer. This chain links TRBV11-2 with TRBJ2-3, with unresolved D. The CDR3 nucleotides read TGTGCCAGCGGCCACCCGAGGACAGATACGCAGTATTTT. Translation gives CASGHPRTDTQYF. Together with reference TRBV11-2 and TRBJ2-3, the CDR3 gives the full variable domain: EAGVAQSPRYKIIEKRQSVAFWCNPISGHATLYWYQQILGQGPKLLIQFQNNGVVDDSQLPKDRFSAERLKGVDSTLKIQPAKLEDSAVYLCASGHPRTDTQYFGPGTRLTVL.